The present T cell receptor (beta chain) was sequenced within a study of CD4 T cells in relation to SARS-CoV-2 and coronaviruses. At the level of the study: After about nine days of antigen culture, PBMC TCR beta CDR3s were sequenced. Convalescent patients were roughly eight males and a handful of females; two were Hispanic.

This CDR3 region has 15 residues. Looked up from germline, CDR1 is SGHAT and CDR2 is FQNNGV. The V end was cut by 5 bases, the J end by 7 bases, with 15 bases between. The protocol was immunoSEQ multiplex PCR, while the TCRdb copy is restricted to in-frame clones and leaves out a portion. The table includes tens of thousands of clones, almost 85% detected once. A note on this clone: Antigen specificity is unknown.

Broader study findings: Samples before the pandemic and after infection were not matched within any donor. Culture-expanded clones reflect memory recall rather than primary priming during culture.

Sequencing was performed on naive CD4+ T cells from PBMCs, cultured in vitro. Subset meaning: naive CD4+ T cells isolated by negative enrichment. The rearrangement joins TRBV11-2 to TRBJ1-6; D is possibly TRBD1 (6 bases). This clonotype was sampled from an adult with COVID-19. The CDR3 here is CASSRGRGENSPLHF. The CDR3 coding sequence is TGTGCCAGCAGCCGGGGGCGGGGCGAGAATTCACCCCTCCACTTT.